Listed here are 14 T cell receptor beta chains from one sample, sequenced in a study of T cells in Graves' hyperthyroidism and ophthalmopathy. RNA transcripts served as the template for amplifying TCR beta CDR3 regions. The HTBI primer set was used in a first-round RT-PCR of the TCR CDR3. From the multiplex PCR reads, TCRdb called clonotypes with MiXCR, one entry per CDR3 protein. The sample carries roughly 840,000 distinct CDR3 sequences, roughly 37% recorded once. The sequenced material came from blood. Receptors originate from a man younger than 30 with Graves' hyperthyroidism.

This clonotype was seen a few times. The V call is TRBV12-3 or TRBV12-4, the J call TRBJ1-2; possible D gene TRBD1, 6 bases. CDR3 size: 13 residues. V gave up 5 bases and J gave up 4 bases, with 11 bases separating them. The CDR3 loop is CASSPRGPYGYTF. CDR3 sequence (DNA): TGTGCCAGCAGTCCCAGGGGTCCCTATGGCTACACCTTC.

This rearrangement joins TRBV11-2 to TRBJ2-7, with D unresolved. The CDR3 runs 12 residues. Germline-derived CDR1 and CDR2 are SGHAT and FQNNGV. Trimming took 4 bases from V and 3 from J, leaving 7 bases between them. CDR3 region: CASSSQNYEQYF. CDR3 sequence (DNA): TGTGCCAGCAGCTCTCAGAACTACGAGCAGTACTTC.

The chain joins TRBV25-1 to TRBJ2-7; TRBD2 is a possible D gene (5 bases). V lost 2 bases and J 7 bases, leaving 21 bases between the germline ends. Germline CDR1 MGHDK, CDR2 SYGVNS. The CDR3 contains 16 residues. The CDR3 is CASSEALARASAEQYF. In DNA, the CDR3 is TGTGCCAGCAGTGAAGCGCTTGCGAGGGCAAGTGCGGAGCAGTACTTC.

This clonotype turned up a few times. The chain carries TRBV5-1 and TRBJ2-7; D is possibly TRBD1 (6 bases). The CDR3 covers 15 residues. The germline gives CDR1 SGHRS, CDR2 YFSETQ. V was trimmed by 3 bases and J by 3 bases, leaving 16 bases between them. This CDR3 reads CASSSGDTEFYEQYF. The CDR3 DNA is TGCGCCAGCAGCTCAGGGGACACCGAATTCTACGAGCAGTACTTC.

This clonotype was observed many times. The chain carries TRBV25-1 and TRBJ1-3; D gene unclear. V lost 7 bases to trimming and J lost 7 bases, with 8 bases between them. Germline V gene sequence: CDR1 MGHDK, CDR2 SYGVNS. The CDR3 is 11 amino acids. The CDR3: CASMVSNTIYF. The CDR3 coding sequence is TGTGCCAGCATGGTTAGTAACACCATATATTTT.

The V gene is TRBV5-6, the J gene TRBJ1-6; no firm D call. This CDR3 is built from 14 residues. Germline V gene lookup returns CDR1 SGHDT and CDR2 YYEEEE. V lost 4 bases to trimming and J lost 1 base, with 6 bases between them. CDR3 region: CASSRLSYNSPLHF. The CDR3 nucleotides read TGTGCCAGCAGCCGTTTGTCCTATAATTCACCCCTCCACTTT.

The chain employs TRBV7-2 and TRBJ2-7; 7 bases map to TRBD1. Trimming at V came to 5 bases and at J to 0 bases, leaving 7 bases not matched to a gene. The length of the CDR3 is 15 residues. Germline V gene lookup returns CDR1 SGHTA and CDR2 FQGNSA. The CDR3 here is CASSPEGTVSYEQYF. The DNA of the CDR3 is TGTGCCAGCAGCCCAGAAGGGACAGTCTCCTACGAGCAGTACTTC.

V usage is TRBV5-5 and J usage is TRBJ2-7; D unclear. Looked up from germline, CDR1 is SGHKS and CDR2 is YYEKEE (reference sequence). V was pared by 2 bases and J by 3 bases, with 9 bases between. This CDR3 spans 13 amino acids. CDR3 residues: CASSFPENYEQYF. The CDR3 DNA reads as TGTGCCAGCAGCTTCCCGGAGAACTACGAGCAGTACTTC.

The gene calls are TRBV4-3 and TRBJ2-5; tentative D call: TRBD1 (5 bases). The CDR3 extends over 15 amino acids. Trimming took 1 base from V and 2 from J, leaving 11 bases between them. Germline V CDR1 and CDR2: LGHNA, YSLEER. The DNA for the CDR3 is TGCGCCAGCAGCCAAGGGGCAGGGATTCAAGAGACCCAGTACTTC. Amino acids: CASSQGAGIQETQYF.

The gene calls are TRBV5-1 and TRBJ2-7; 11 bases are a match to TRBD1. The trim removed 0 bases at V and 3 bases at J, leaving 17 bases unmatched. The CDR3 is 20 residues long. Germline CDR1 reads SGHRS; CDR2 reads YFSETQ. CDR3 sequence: CASSLEGQGARSRGYYEQYF. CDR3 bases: TGCGCCAGCAGCTTGGAAGGACAGGGGGCGCGATCACGAGGATACTACGAGCAGTACTTC.

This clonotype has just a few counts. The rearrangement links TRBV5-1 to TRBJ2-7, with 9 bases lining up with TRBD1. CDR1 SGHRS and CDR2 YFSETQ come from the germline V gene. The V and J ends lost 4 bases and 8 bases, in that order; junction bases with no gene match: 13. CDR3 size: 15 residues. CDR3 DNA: TGCGCCAGCAGCCAAGGACAGGGGAGGGGTGATCAGCAGTACTTC. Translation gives CASSQGQGRGDQQYF. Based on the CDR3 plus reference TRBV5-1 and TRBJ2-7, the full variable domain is KAGVTQTPRYLIKTRGQQVTLSCSPISGHRSVSWYQQTPGQGLQFLFEYFSETQRNKGNFPGRFSGRQFSNSRSEMNVSTLELGDSALYLCASSQGQGRGDQQYFGPGTRLTVT.

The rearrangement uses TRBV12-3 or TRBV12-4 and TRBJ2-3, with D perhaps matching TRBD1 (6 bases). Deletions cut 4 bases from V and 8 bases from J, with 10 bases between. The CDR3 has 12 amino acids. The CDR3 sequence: CASSSGVFTQYF. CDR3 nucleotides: TGTGCCAGCAGTTCAGGGGTATTTACGCAGTATTTT.

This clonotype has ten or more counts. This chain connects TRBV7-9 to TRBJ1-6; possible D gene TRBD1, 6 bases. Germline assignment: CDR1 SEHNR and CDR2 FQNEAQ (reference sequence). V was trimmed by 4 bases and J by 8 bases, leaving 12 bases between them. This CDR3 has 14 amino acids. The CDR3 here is CASSSRTEDSPLHF. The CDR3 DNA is TGTGCCAGCAGCTCCCGGACAGAGGATTCACCCCTCCACTTT.

The CDR3: CASSLEIGLGNTIYF. CDR3 nucleotides: TGCGCCAGCAGCCTGGAGATAGGTTTAGGAAACACCATATATTTT. V is TRBV4-1 and J is TRBJ1-3; D gene ambiguous. CDR1 is MGHRA and CDR2 is YSYEKL in the germline V gene. Trimming left V 4 bases short and J 4 bases short, with 14 bases between. CDR3 length equals 15 residues.